Below, 2 T cell receptor beta chains from the same sample are listed, as sequenced in a study of T cells in Graves' hyperthyroidism and ophthalmopathy (dated by TCRdb to about 2019). Library preparation employed multiplex PCR. Sequenced using an Illumina HiSeq 2000. TCR beta CDR3 regions were amplified from RNA transcripts. The TCR CDR3 was subjected to a first round of RT-PCR using the HTBI primer set and the Qiagen OneStep RT-PCR kit. Using fastp at Q25 and MiXCR, TCRdb reprocessed the public reads and kept productive beta chains. All rows with the same CDR3 protein become a single entry with the most common DNA and genes. The sample contains hundreds of thousands of distinct CDR3 sequences, 14% of them found a single time. Together, the top ten hold 5.5% to 7.5% of the sample. The source material was blood. The origin of the receptors is a woman aged 25 to 39 with Graves' hyperthyroidism that later progressed to Graves' ophthalmopathy.

This clonotype appeared many times. The chain joins TRBV9 to TRBJ2-5; D remains ambiguous. CDR1 and CDR2 from the germline V gene are SGDLS and YYNGEE. V lost 0 bases, J lost 3 bases, and 6 bases lay in between. This CDR3 has 13 residues. CDR3 DNA: TGTGCCAGCAGCGTAGTTCCGGAAGAGACCCAGTACTTC. It yields the protein CASSVVPEETQYF.

The rearrangement joins TRBV7-2 to TRBJ1-2; D gene ambiguous. In germline, CDR1 is SGHTA, CDR2 FQGNSA. The V end was cut by 0 bases, the J end by 13 bases, with 12 bases between. The CDR3 loop spans 12 amino acids. The CDR3 DNA reads as TGTGCCAGCAGCTTAGCTGGCAGCCTCGGCACCTTC. Translation gives CASSLAGSLGTF.